The entry below describes one T cell receptor beta chain. Its matching antigen is unknown. The sample's treatment: 15 to 20 received Ad26.COV2.S at low or high dose, single or two shots; several received placebo; per-sample allocation not given. It was on day 63 after the first vaccine or placebo injection that samples were taken. It was an adult aged 18-55 years in Boston who was the donor. In the vaccine, an Ad26 vector expressed the SARS-CoV-2 spike of the Wuhan strain. Clones were read by immunoSEQ multiplex PCR, and TCRdb kept only the in-frame ones, dropping some. Among about 430,000 clones listed, 90% were seen once. This entry is derived from a study of Ad26.COV2.S vaccination and SARS-CoV-2 variants. The study, taken as a whole, reports: Total T cell responses may have been underestimated by the TCR breadth and depth analyses.

The TCR was taken from a person between 18 and 65 years old who received the Ad26.COV2.S COVID-19 vaccine or a placebo. Sequencing used peripheral blood, obtained in a trial of Ad26.COV2.S vaccine versus placebo.

The CDR3 DNA reads as TGTGCCAGCAGCGGCCCACGTAGCGGGACAACCTACAATGAGCAGTTCTTC. It encodes CASSGPRSGTTYNEQFF. V gene TRBV9 combines with J gene TRBJ2-1; 8 positions match TRBD2. The CDR3 runs to 17 residues. V lost 3 bases, J lost 2 bases, and 10 bases stayed unmatched. The germline CDR1 and CDR2 sequences are SGDLS and YYNGEE.